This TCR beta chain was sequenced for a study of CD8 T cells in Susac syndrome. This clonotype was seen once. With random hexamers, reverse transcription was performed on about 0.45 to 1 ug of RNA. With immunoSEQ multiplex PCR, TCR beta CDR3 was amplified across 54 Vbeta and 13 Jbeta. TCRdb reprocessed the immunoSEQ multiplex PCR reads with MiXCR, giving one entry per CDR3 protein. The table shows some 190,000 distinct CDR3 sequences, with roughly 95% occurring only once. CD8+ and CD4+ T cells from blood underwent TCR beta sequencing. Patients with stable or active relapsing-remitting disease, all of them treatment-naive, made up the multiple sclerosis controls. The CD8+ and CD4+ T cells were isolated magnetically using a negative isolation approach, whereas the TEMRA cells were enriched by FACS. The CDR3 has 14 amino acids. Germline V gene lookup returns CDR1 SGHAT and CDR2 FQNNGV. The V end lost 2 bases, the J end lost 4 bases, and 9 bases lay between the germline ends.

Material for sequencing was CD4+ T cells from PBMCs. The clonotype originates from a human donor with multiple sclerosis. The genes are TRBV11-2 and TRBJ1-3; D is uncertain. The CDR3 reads CASSLLLGGNTIYF. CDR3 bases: TGTGCCAGCAGCTTACTCCTGGGGGGAAACACCATATATTTT.